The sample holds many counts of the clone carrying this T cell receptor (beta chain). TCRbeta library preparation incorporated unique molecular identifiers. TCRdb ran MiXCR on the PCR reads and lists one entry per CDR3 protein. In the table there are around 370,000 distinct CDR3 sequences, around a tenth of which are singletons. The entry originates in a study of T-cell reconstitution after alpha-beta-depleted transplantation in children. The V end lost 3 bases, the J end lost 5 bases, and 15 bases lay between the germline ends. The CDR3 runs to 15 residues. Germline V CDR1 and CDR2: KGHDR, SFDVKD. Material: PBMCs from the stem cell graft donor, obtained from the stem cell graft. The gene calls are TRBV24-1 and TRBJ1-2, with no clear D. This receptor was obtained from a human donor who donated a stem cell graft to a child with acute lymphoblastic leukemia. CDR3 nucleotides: TGTGCCACCAGTGATGGCACAAGGCCTCTTTATGGCTACACCTTC. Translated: CATSDGTRPLYGYTF.